These T cell receptor beta chains were read from a single sample in a study of cytomegalovirus exposure and HLA in healthy donors. Sequenced by immunoSEQ multiplex PCR; TCRdb stores in-frame clones only, minus some. Altogether about 150,000 clones are present, about 85% being singletons, with the ten largest covering approximately 2.5%. Material for sequencing was PBMCs. These receptors originate from a man aged 25 to 40 in good health and CMV-seropositive. CDR3s include the opening cysteine and the closing phenylalanine or tryptophan. A D gene is named only where the DNA matches it firmly. Clone sizes are given selectively: once, few, many, or a class where the clone is expanded.

NA	TRBV7-9	TRBJ2-5	NA	CSSTPMGAVEETQYF	TGTTCCAGCACCCCGATGGGGGCCGTAGAAGAGACCCAGTACTTC
NA	TRBV30	TRBJ1-1	TRBD1	CAWSGTGGTEAFF	TGTGCCTGGAGTGGGACAGGGGGAACTGAAGCTTTCTTT
NA	TRBV2	TRBJ2-2	TRBD1	CASTRDSANTGELFF	TGTGCCAGCACAAGGGACAGCGCGAACACCGGGGAGCTGTTTTTT
NA	TRBV4-3	TRBJ2-1	NA	CASGWTVSYNEQFF	TGCGCCAGCGGATGGACAGTTTCCTACAATGAGCAGTTCTTC
NA	TRBV27	TRBJ2-7	TRBD2	CASSFAGATYEQYF	TGTGCCAGCAGTTTCGCGGGAGCAACCTACGAGCAGTACTTC
NA	TRBV7-2	TRBJ2-7	TRBD1	CASSFAGTGAYEQYF	TGTGCCAGCAGCTTTGCCGGGACAGGAGCCTACGAGCAGTACTTC
once	TRBV18	TRBJ2-5	TRBD2	CASSPTSGETQYF	TGTGCCAGCTCACCGACTAGCGGGGAGACCCAGTACTTC
few	TRBV5-1	TRBJ2-2	TRBD1	CASSLGPGTANTGELFF	TGCGCCAGCAGCTTGGGCCCCGGGACAGCGAACACCGGGGAGCTGTTTTTT
NA	TRBV7-3	TRBJ2-2	TRBD2	CASSSSFSGRDTGELFF	TGTGCCAGCAGCTCCTCCTTTAGCGGGAGGGACACCGGGGAGCTGTTTTTT
NA	TRBV18	TRBJ2-1	NA	CASSPRRDEQFF	TGTGCCAGCTCACCACGTAGAGATGAGCAGTTCTTC
NA	TRBV9	TRBJ2-3	NA	CASSETPGLHTDTQYF	TGTGCCAGCAGCGAGACTCCGGGACTGCACACAGATACGCAGTATTTT
NA	TRBV5-4	TRBJ2-3	TRBD1	CASRDSSTDTQYF	TGTGCCAGCCGGGACAGTAGCACAGATACGCAGTATTTT
few	TRBV5-1	TRBJ1-1	NA	CASSLGDSNEAFF	TGCGCCAGCAGCTTGGGTGACAGCAATGAAGCTTTCTTT
NA	TRBV7-6	TRBJ2-2	NA	CASSLVPGATTGELFF	TGTGCCAGCAGCTTAGTCCCGGGAGCAACCACCGGGGAGCTGTTTTTT
NA	TRBV6-1	TRBJ1-1	NA	CASSRRGGDTEAFF	TGTGCCAGCAGCCGGAGGGGGGGGGACACTGAAGCTTTCTTT
NA	TRBV19	TRBJ1-4	NA	CASRRKGTNEKLFF	TGTGCCAGTCGTAGGAAGGGGACTAATGAAAAACTGTTTTTT
NA	TRBV9	TRBJ1-4	TRBD1	CASSPRTGFEKLFF	TGTGCCAGCAGCCCCCGGACAGGTTTTGAAAAACTGTTTTTT
NA	TRBV9	TRBJ1-1	NA	CASSPLGTSLNTEAFF	TGTGCCAGCAGCCCCTTGGGGACATCCCTTAACACTGAAGCTTTCTTT
NA	TRBV6-1	TRBJ1-1	TRBD1	CASSEHQGAGAFF	TGTGCCAGCAGTGAGCACCAGGGGGCCGGAGCTTTCTTT
NA	TRBV19	TRBJ2-7	TRBD1	CASSTYRGSYEQYF	TGTGCCAGTAGTACCTACAGGGGGAGCTACGAGCAGTACTTC
once	TRBV6-5	TRBJ2-5	NA	CASSYFGETQYF	TGTGCCAGCAGTTATTTTGGCGAGACCCAGTACTTC
NA	TRBV7-9	TRBJ2-7	TRBD1	CSSSLGVTGGNEQYF	TGTTCCAGCAGCTTGGGTGTGACAGGGGGCAACGAGCAGTACTTC
NA	TRBV2	TRBJ2-5	NA	CASRRDRASPQETQYF	TGTGCCAGCAGGCGGGACAGAGCTTCGCCTCAAGAGACCCAGTACTTC
once	TRBV7-2	TRBJ2-7	NA	CASSAQVGSDEQYF	TGTGCCAGCTCCGCGCAGGTCGGGAGCGACGAGCAGTACTTC
NA	TRBV11-3	TRBJ2-2	TRBD1	CASSVLQGFTGELFF	TGTGCCAGCAGCGTGCTACAGGGGTTCACCGGGGAGCTGTTTTTT
NA	TRBV5-4	TRBJ1-2	NA	CASSLGQGGNINYGYTF	TGTGCCAGCAGCTTGGGGCAGGGTGGGAATATAAACTATGGCTACACCTTC
NA	TRBV4-3	TRBJ2-1	TRBD2	CASSRGGLAEYYNEQFF	TGCGCCAGCAGCCGGGGGGGACTAGCGGAATACTACAATGAGCAGTTCTTC
NA	TRBV7-2	TRBJ2-7	NA	CASSRLGLSSYEQYF	TGTGCCAGCAGCCGCCTGGGGCTTAGCTCCTACGAGCAGTACTTC
once	TRBV7-9	TRBJ2-7	NA	CSSSFQRVGSYEQYF	TGTTCCAGCAGCTTCCAACGAGTCGGCTCCTACGAGCAGTACTTC
NA	TRBV27	TRBJ1-2	NA	CASSVTGGGYTF	TGTGCCAGCAGTGTGACAGGCGGGGGCTACACCTTC
NA	TRBV7-2	TRBJ2-5	NA	CASSPYGAGETQYF	TGTGCCAGCAGCCCCTATGGGGCCGGGGAGACCCAGTACTTC
NA	TRBV25-1	TRBJ2-2	NA	CASSEQNTGELFF	TGTGCCAGCAGTGAACAGAACACCGGGGAGCTGTTTTTT
NA	TRBV18	TRBJ1-1	NA	CASSPVGRAEAFF	TGTGCCAGCTCCCCGGTCGGGAGGGCTGAAGCTTTCTTT
NA	TRBV6-5	TRBJ2-7	NA	CASSWSQVPLYEQYF	TGTGCCAGCAGTTGGTCACAGGTACCCCTCTACGAGCAGTACTTC
NA	TRBV11-2	TRBJ2-3	TRBD2	CASSGTTKDTQYF	TGTGCCAGCAGTGGGACTACCAAGGATACGCAGTATTTT
NA	TRBV27	TRBJ2-1	TRBD2	CASSLRHGGSVREQFF	TGTGCCAGCAGTTTGAGACACGGCGGGAGTGTTCGGGAGCAGTTCTTC
NA	TRBV18	TRBJ2-2	NA	CASSPAIQVTNTGELFF	TGTGCCAGCTCACCCGCAATTCAGGTGACCAACACCGGGGAGCTGTTTTTT
NA	TRBV28	TRBJ1-1	NA	CASSLSGGRAFF	TGTGCCAGCAGTTTATCGGGGGGCAGAGCTTTCTTT
NA	TRBV27	TRBJ2-1	NA	CASSRATGRTTYNEQFF	TGTGCCAGCAGTCGGGCAACCGGGAGAACGACCTACAATGAGCAGTTCTTC
few	TRBV7-8	TRBJ1-1	NA	CASSLRGRGTNTEAFF	TGTGCCAGCAGTCTAAGAGGGCGGGGGACGAACACTGAAGCTTTCTTT